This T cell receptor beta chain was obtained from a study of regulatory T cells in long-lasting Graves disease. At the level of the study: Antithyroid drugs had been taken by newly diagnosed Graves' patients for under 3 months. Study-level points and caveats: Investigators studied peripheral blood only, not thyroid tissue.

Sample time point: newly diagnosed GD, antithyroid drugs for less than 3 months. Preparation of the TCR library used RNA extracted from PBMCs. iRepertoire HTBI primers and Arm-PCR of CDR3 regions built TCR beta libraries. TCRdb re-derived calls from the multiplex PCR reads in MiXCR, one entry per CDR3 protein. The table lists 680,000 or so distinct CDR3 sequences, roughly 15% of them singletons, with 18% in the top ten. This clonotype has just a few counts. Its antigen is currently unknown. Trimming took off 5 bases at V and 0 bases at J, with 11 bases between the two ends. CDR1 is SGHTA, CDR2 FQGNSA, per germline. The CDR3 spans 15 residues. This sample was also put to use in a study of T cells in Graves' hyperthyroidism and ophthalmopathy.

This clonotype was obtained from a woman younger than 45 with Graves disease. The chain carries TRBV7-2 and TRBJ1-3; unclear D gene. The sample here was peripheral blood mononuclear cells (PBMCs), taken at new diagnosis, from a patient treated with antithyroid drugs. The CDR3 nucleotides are TGTGCCAGCAGCCAGGACGGTTACTCTGGAAACACCATATATTTT. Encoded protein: CASSQDGYSGNTIYF.